This T cell receptor beta chain was retrieved from a study of blood T cell repertoires in COVID-19. The overall study: Recovered Cohort 3 donors showed two negative PCRs, clearance, or symptom resolution.

With V trimmed by 1 base and J by 14 bases, 11 bases remained unmatched. Germline V gives CDR1 LNHDA, CDR2 SQIVND (reference sequence). This CDR3 region has 15 residues. TCRdb keeps only in-frame clones here, not all; method: immunoSEQ multiplex PCR. The sample yields fewer than 250,000 clones, roughly 84% seen once. Participants were aged about 18 to 100 years from approximately 25 US areas. Self-reported history from a screening survey and questionnaire set each donor's cohort. The rearrangement links TRBV19 to TRBJ2-1, with 10 bases lining up with TRBD2. This clonotype was sampled from a man under 40 in a cohort exposed to, infected with or recovered from COVID-19 (not recorded which). Source material: PBMCs or T cells enriched from blood (not recorded which). DNA of the CDR3: TGTGCCAGTAGTATAGCCCCCCTAGCGGGAGATGTTAAGTTCTTC. Protein product: CASSIAPLAGDVKFF.